This T cell receptor (beta chain) was profiled in a study of blood T cell repertoires in COVID-19. Generated by immunoSEQ multiplex PCR, the TCRdb table keeps only in-frame clones and is missing some. The table shows roughly 240,000 clones, with roughly 85% occurring only once. Sequencing used PBMCs or T cells enriched from blood (not recorded which). The TCR comes from a woman aged 45-60 years with acute COVID-19.

CDR3 amino acids: CASSSLTGGKNGYTF. The CDR3 DNA reads TGTGCCAGCAGTAGCCTGACAGGGGGCAAGAATGGCTACACCTTC. This chain uses TRBV6-5 with TRBJ1-2; 10 nucleotides match TRBD1. The V gene's germline CDR1 is MNHEY and CDR2 SVGAGI. The CDR3 covers 15 residues. After removal of 5 bases from V and 6 bases from J, the junction contained 9 bases not matched to a gene.